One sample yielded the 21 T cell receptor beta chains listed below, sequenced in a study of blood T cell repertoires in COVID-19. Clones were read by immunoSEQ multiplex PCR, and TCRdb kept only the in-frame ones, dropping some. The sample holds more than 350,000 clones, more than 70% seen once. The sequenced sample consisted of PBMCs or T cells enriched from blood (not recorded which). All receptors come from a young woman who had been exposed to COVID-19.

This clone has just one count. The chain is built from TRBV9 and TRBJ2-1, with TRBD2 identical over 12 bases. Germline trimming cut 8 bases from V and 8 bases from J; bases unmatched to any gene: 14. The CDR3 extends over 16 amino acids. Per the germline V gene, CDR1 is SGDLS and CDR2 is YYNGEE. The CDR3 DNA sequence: TGTGCCAGTTCTAGCGGGGGGGTCCCATTTGTCGATGAGCAGTTCTTC. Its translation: CASSSGGVPFVDEQFF.

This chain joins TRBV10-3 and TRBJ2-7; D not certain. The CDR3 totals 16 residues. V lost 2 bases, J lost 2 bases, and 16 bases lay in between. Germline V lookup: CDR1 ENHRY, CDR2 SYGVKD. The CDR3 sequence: CAISEVLEPQAYEQYF. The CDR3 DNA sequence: TGTGCCATCAGTGAGGTCCTTGAGCCTCAAGCCTACGAGCAGTACTTC.

CDR3 sequence: CASMVWRAGGNEQFF. CDR3 coding DNA: TGTGCCAGTATGGTTTGGAGGGCAGGGGGCAATGAGCAGTTCTTC. The genes are TRBV19 and TRBJ2-1, with a possible D match to TRBD1 (7 bases). The length of the CDR3 is 15 residues. CDR1 is LNHDA, CDR2 SQIVND, per germline (reference sequence). The V and J ends lost 7 bases and 6 bases respectively, with 19 bases between them.

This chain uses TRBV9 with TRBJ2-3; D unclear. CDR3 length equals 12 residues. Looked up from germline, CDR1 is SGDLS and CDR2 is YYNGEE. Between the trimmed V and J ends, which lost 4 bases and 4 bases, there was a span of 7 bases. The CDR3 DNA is TGTGCCAGCAGCCTCTCCGCAGATACGCAGTATTTT. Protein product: CASSLSADTQYF. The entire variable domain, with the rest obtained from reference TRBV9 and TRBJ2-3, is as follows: DSGVTQTPKHLITATGQRVTLRCSPRSGDLSVYWYQQSLDQGLQFLIQYYNGEERAKGNILERFSAQQFPDLHSELNLSSLELGDSALYFCASSLSADTQYFGPGTRLTVL.

The chain's CDR3 is CASSLLGEASQETQYF. The CDR3 region has the DNA TGCGCCAGCAGCTTGCTGGGGGAGGCCTCCCAAGAGACCCAGTACTTC. J is TRBJ2-5 and V is TRBV5-1, with a weak D call TRBD2 (6 bases). This CDR3 region has 16 residues. In germline, CDR1 is SGHRS, CDR2 YFSETQ. The germline V and J ends were trimmed by 1 base and 1 base, with 14 bases remaining between them.

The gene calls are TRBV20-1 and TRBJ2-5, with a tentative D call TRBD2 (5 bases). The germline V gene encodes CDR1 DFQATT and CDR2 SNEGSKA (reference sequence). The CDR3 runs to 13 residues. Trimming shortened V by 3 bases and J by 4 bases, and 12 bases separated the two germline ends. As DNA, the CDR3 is TGCAGTGCTAGTAAGGGAGTGGGAGAGACCCAGTACTTC. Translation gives CSASKGVGETQYF.

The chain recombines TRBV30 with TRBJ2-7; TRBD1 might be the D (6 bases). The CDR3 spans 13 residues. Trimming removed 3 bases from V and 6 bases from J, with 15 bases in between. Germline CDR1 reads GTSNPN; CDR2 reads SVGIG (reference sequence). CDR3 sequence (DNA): TGTGCCTGGAGGGGGACACGGCAAGCCGAGCAGTACTTC. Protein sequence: CAWRGTRQAEQYF.

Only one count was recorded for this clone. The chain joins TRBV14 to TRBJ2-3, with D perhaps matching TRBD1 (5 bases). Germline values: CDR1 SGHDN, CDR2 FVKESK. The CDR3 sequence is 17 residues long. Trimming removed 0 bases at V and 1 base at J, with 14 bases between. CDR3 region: CASSQDLGAARTDTQYF. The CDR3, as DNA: TGTGCCAGCAGCCAAGATCTAGGGGCCGCTCGCACAGATACGCAGTATTTT.

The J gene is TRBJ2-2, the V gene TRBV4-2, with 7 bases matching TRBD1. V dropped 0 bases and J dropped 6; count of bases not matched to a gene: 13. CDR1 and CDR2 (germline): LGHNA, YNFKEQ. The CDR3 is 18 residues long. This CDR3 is CASSQDPTGAPSAGELFF. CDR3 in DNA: TGTGCCAGCAGCCAAGATCCAACAGGGGCCCCCTCCGCCGGGGAGCTGTTTTTT.

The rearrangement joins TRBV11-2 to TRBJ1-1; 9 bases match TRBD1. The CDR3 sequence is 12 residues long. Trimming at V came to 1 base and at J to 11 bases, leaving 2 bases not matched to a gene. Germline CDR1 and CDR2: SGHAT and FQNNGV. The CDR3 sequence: CASSLGTGDAFF. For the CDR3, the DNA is TGTGCCAGCAGCTTAGGGACAGGGGACGCTTTCTTT.

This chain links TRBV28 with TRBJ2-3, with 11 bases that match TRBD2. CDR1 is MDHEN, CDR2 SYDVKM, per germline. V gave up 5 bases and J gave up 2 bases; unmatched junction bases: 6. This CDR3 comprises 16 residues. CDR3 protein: CASSEASGRSTDTQYF. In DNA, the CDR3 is TGTGCCAGCAGTGAAGCTAGCGGGAGGTCCACAGATACGCAGTATTTT.

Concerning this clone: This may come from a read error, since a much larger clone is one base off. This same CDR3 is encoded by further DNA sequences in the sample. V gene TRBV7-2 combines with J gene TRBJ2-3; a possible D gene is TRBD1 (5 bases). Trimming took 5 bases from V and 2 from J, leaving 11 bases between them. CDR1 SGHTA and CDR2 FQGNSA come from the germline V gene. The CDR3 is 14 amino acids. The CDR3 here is CASSRGQDTDTQYF. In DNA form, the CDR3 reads TGTGCCAGCAGCCGCGGACAAGACACAGATACGCAGTATTTT. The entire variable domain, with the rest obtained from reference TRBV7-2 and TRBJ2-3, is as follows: GAGVSQSPSNKVTEKGKDVELRCDPISGHTALYWYRQSLGQGLEFLIYFQGNSAPDKSGLPSDRFSAERTGGSVSTLTIQRTQQEDSAVYLCASSRGQDTDTQYFGPGTRLTVL.

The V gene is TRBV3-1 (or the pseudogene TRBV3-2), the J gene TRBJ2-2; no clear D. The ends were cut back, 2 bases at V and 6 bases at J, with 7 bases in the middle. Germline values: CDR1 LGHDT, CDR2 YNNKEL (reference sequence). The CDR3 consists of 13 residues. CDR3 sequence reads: CASSQSSAGELFF. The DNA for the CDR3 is TGTGCCAGCAGCCAATCGAGTGCCGGGGAGCTGTTTTTT.

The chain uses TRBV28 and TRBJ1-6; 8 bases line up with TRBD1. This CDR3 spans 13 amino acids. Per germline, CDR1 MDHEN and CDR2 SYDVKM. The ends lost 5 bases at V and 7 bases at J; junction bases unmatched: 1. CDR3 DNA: TGTGCCAGCAGTCGGGACAGGAATTCACCCCTCCACTTT. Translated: CASSRDRNSPLHF.

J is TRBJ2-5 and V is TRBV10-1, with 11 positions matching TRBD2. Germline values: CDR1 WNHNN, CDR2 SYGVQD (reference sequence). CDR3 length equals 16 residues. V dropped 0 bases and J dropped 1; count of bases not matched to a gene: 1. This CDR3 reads CASSESGTSGQETQYF. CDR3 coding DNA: TGCGCCAGCAGTGAGTCCGGGACTAGCGGCCAAGAGACCCAGTACTTC.

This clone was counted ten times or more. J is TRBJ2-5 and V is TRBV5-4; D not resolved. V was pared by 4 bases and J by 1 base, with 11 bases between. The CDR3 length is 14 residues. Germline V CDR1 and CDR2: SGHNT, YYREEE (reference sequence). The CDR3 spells CASSPTAIQETQYF. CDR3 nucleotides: TGTGCCAGCAGCCCCACAGCTATCCAAGAGACCCAGTACTTC. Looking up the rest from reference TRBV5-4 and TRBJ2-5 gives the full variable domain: ETGVTQSPTHLIKTRGQQVTLRCSSQSGHNTVSWYQQALGQGPQFIFQYYREEENGRGNFPPRFSGLQFPNYSSELNVNALELDDSALYLCASSPTAIQETQYFGPGTRLLVL.

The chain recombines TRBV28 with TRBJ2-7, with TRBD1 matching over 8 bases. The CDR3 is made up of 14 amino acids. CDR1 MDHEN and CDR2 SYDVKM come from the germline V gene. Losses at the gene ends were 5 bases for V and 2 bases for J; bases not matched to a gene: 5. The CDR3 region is CASSTRQGPYEQYF. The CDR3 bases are TGTGCCAGCAGTACCAGACAGGGGCCCTACGAGCAGTACTTC.

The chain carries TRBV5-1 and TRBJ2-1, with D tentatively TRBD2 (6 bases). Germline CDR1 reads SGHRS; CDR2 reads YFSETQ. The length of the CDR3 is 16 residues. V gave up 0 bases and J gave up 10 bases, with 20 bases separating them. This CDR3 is CASSLEVSGARWEQFF. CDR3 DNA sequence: TGCGCCAGCAGCTTGGAGGTTAGCGGAGCCCGGTGGGAGCAGTTCTTC. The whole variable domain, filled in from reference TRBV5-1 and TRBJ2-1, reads KAGVTQTPRYLIKTRGQQVTLSCSPISGHRSVSWYQQTPGQGLQFLFEYFSETQRNKGNFPGRFSGRQFSNSRSEMNVSTLELGDSALYLCASSLEVSGARWEQFFGPGTRLTVL.

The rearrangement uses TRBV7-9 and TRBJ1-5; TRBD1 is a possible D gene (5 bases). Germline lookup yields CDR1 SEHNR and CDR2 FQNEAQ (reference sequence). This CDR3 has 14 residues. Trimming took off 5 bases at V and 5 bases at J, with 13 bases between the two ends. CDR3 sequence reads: CASSAGPLDQPQHF. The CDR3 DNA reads TGTGCCAGCAGCGCAGGGCCTTTGGATCAGCCCCAGCATTTT.

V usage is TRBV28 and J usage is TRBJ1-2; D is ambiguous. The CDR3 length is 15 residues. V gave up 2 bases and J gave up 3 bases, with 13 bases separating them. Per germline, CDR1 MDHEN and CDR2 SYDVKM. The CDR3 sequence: CASSLGGPIHYGYTF. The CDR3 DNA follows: TGTGCCAGCAGTTTAGGCGGCCCAATTCACTATGGCTACACCTTC.

CDR3 protein: CASSLTIGGAGEQFF. CDR3 sequence (DNA): TGTGCCAGCAGTTTAACCATAGGGGGCGCGGGTGAGCAGTTCTTC. V is TRBV27 and J is TRBJ2-1, with 7 bases fitting TRBD1. The CDR3 runs to 15 residues. Looked up from germline, CDR1 is MNHEY and CDR2 is SMNVEV (reference sequence). Trimming at V came to 2 bases and at J to 9 bases, leaving 10 bases not matched to a gene.